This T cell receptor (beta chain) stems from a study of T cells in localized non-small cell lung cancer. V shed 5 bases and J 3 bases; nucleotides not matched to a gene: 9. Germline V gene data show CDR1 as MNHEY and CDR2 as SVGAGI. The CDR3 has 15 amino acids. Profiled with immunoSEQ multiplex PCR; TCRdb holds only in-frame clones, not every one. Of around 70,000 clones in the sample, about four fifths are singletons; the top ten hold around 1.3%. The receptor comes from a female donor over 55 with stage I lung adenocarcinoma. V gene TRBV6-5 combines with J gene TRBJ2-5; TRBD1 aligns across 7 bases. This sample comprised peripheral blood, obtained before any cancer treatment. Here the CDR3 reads CASSPLRDRKETQYF. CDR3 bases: TGTGCCAGCAGTCCCCTCCGGGACAGAAAAGAGACCCAGTACTTC.